Below, one TCR beta chain is given with its context. The source of the sample is a study of blood T cell repertoires in COVID-19. Study-wide background: Researchers got acute and convalescent COVID-19 samples from the United States, Italy and Spain. The analysed material was cDNA or gDNA that came from T cells, B-cell-depleted T cells, or PBMCs.

Germline V lookup: CDR1 SGDLS, CDR2 YYNGEE. The ends were cut back, 4 bases at V and 0 bases at J, with 13 bases in the middle. The CDR3 runs to 15 residues. Per the original data handling: Estimated nucleated cell counts came from reference gene primer amplification. Measured with immunoSEQ multiplex PCR; TCRdb has only the in-frame clones, and not every one. V, J and clone size were drawn from that table, and D and trimming were deduced from the DNA. The sample has more than 110,000 clones, approximately 85% seen once. The sequenced material came from peripheral blood. This TCR derives from a woman at least 80 years old with acute or convalescent COVID-19. The chain recombines TRBV9 with TRBJ1-2, with D perhaps matching TRBD1 (5 bases). CDR3 region: CASSSGRGANYGYTF. The DNA of the CDR3 is TGTGCCAGCAGCTCAGGACGGGGGGCTAACTATGGCTACACCTTC.